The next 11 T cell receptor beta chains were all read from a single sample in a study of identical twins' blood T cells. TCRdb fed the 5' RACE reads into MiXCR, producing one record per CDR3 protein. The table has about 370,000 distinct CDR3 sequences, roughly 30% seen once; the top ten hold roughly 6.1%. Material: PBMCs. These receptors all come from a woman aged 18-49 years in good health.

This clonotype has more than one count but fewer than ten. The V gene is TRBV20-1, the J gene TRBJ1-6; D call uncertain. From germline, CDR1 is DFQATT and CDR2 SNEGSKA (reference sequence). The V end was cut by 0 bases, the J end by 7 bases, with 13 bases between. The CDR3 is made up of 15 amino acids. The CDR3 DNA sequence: TGCAGTGCTAGAGATCGTGGCAAGAAAAATTCACCCCTCCACTTT. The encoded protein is CSARDRGKKNSPLHF.

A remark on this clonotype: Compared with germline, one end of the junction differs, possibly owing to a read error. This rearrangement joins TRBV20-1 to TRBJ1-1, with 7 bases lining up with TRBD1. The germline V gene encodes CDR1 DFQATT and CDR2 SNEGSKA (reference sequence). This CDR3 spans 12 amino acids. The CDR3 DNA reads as TGCAGTGCTCAGACAGGGAACCCTGAAGCTTTCTTT. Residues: CSAQTGNPEAFF.

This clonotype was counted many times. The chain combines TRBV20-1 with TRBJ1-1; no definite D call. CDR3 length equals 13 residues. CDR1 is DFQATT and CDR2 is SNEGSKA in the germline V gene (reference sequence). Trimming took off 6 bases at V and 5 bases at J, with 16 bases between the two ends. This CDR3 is CSAGAGRGTEAFF. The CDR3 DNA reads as TGCAGTGCCGGAGCCGGACGGGGTACTGAAGCTTTCTTT.

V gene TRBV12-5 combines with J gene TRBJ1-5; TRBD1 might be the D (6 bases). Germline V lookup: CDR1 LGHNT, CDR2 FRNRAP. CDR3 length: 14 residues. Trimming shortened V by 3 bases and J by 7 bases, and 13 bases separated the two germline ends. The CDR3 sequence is CASGLVQGGQPQHF. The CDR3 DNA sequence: TGTGCTAGTGGTTTAGTACAGGGAGGACAGCCCCAGCATTTT.

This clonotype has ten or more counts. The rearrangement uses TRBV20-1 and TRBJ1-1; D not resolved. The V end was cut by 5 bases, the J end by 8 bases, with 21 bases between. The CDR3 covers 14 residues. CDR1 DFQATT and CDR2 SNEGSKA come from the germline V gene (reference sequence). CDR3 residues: CSAPGPGFLREAFF. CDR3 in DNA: TGCAGTGCTCCCGGGCCGGGTTTCCTAAGGGAAGCTTTCTTT.

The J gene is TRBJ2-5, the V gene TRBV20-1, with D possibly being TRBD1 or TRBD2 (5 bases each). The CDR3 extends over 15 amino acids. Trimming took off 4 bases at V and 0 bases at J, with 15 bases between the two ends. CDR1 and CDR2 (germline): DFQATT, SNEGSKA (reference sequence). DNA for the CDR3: TGCAGTGCTACCCTTGGGGCGGGTAACCAAGAGACCCAGTACTTC. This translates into CSATLGAGNQETQYF.

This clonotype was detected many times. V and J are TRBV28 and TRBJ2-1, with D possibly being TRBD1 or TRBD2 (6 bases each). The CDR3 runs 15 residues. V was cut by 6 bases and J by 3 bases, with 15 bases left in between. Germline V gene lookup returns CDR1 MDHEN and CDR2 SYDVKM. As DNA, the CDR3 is TGTGCCAGCAGCCGCCTAGGGGGGATCTACAATGAGCAGTTCTTC. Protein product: CASSRLGGIYNEQFF.

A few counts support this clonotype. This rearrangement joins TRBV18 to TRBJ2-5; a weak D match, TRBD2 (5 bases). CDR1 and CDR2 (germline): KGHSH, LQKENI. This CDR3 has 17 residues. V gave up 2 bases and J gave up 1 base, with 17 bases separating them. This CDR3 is CASSPNPSGDIQETQYF. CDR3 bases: TGTGCCAGCTCACCAAATCCCAGCGGAGATATCCAAGAGACCCAGTACTTC.

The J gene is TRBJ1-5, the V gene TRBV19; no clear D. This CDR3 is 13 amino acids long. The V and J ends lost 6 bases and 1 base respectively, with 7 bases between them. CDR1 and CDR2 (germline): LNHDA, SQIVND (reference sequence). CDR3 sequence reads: CASRTISNQPQHF. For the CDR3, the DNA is TGTGCCAGTAGGACGATAAGCAATCAGCCCCAGCATTTT. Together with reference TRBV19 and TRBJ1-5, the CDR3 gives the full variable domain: DGGITQSPKYLFRKEGQNVTLSCEQNLNHDAMYWYRQDPGQGLRLIYYSQIVNDFQKGDIAEGYSVSREKKESFPLTVTSAQKNPTAFYLCASRTISNQPQHFGDGTRLSIL.

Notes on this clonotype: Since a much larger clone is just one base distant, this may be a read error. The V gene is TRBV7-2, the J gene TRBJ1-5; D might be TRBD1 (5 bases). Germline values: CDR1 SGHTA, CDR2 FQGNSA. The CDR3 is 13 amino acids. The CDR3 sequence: CARSLVQGQPQHF. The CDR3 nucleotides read TGTGCCAGAAGCTTAGTTCAGGGTCAGCCCCAGCATTTT.

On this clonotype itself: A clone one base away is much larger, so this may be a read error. CDR3 amino acids: CARPTGTGGDDQLQHF. For the CDR3, the DNA is TGTGCCCGCCCTACCGGGACAGGGGGCGACGATCAGCTCCAGCATTTT. This chain connects TRBV12-3 or TRBV12-4 to TRBJ1-5; 12 bases match TRBD1. The CDR3 spans 16 residues.